Listed below are T cell receptor beta chains from one sample, sequenced in a study of cytomegalovirus exposure and HLA in healthy donors. TCRdb's table, derived via immunoSEQ multiplex PCR, lists solely in-frame clones and lacks some. Of around 160,000 clones in the sample, roughly 80% were seen once. The sample was PBMCs. The receptors were sampled from a woman aged 40 to 55 in good health and CMV-seropositive. Each CDR3 is given with its conserved first and last residue. The D gene is left open where the match is weak. The size entry is marked missing in some rows and otherwise reads once, few, many or a size class.

>TRBJ2-5|TRBV5-1|TRBD2|16|once
CASSFEGSGAQETQYF
TGCGCCAGCAGCTTCGAGGGTAGCGGGGCACAAGAGACCCAGTACTTC
>TRBJ1-4|TRBV6-4|NA|14|NA
CASDTVATNEKLFF
TGTGCCAGCGACACCGTGGCAACTAATGAAAAACTGTTTTTT
>TRBJ2-3|TRBV9|TRBD2|15|NA
CASSVLAGGVDTQYF
TGTGCCAGCAGCGTATTAGCGGGGGGTGTGGATACGCAGTATTTT
>TRBJ1-2|TRBV6-1|TRBD1|14|NA
CASSELDRASGYTF
TGTGCCAGCAGTGAATTAGACAGGGCGTCTGGCTACACCTTC
>TRBJ1-2|TRBV5-4|NA|13|NA
CASSFDTASGYTF
TGTGCCAGCAGCTTCGACACGGCGAGTGGCTACACCTTC
>TRBJ1-6|TRBV11-2|TRBD1|17|few
CASSPGTGASYNSPLHF
TGTGCCAGCAGCCCCGGGACAGGGGCCTCCTATAATTCACCCCTCCACTTT
>TRBJ1-1|TRBV5-1|NA|15|few
CASSMGPRLNTEAFF
TGCGCCAGCAGCATGGGACCGAGGTTGAACACTGAAGCTTTCTTT
>TRBJ2-3|TRBV6-1|TRBD2|15|NA
CASRSAGGRADTQYF
TGTGCCAGCCGATCGGCGGGGGGCCGGGCAGATACGCAGTATTTT
>TRBJ2-5|TRBV28|TRBD2|16|NA
CASTTSGGLLWETQYF
TGTGCCAGCACTACTAGCGGGGGGCTCTTGTGGGAGACCCAGTACTTC
>TRBJ2-6|TRBV7-3|TRBD1|17|NA
CASSPGTGGDGANVLTF
TGTGCCAGCAGCCCCGGGACAGGGGGCGATGGGGCCAACGTCCTGACTTTC
>TRBJ1-4|TRBV4-1|NA|14|NA
CASSQEGVLEKLFF
TGCGCCAGCAGCCAAGAAGGGGTCCTTGAAAAACTGTTTTTT
>TRBJ1-2|TRBV18|TRBD1|18|NA
CASSRGLGKTGGNYGYTF
TGTGCCAGCTCACGGGGCCTCGGAAAGACAGGGGGCAACTATGGCTACACCTTC
>TRBJ1-1|TRBV18|TRBD1|16|NA
CASSPRIQGGETEAFF
TGTGCCAGCTCACCAAGAATACAGGGGGGGGAGACTGAAGCTTTCTTT
>TRBJ1-1|TRBV18|NA|15|NA
CASSPLEQGNTEAFF
TGTGCCAGCTCACCACTAGAACAGGGGAACACTGAAGCTTTCTTT
>TRBJ2-2|TRBV4-2|NA|15|NA
CASSHTSGNTGELFF
TGTGCCAGCAGCCATACTTCTGGGAACACCGGGGAGCTGTTTTTT
>TRBJ1-1|TRBV18|NA|12|once
CASSPLQGEAFF
TGTGCCAGCTCACCACTACAGGGTGAAGCTTTCTTT
>TRBJ2-1|TRBV11-2|NA|16|NA
CASSLGVGGSYNEQFF
TGTGCCAGCAGCTTAGGTGTCGGCGGGTCTTACAATGAGCAGTTCTTC
>TRBJ2-3|TRBV5-6|NA|12|NA
CASRSSTDTQYF
TGTGCCAGCAGGTCTAGCACAGATACGCAGTATTTT
>TRBJ2-5|TRBV30|NA|15|NA
CAWSVSLGGGETQYF
TGTGCCTGGAGTGTATCCCTCGGCGGGGGCGAGACCCAGTACTTC
>TRBJ1-5|TRBV19|NA|14|NA
CASSITGLVQPQHF
TGTGCCAGTAGTATTACAGGGCTTGTTCAGCCCCAGCATTTT
>TRBJ2-1|TRBV6-5|TRBD2|13|few
CASGASGANEQFF
TGTGCCAGCGGGGCTAGCGGGGCGAATGAGCAGTTCTTC
>TRBJ2-2|TRBV28|TRBD2|16|NA
CASSLYVGGVPGELFF
TGTGCCAGCAGTTTGTACGTCGGGGGGGTCCCCGGGGAGCTGTTTTTT
>TRBJ1-6|TRBV5-4|TRBD1|18|NA
CASSQTPQGRFYNSPLHF
TGTGCCAGCAGCCAGACCCCACAGGGGCGGTTTTATAATTCACCCCTCCACTTT
>TRBJ2-7|TRBV11-2|TRBD1|16|NA
CASSLSFQGARYEQYF
TGTGCCAGCAGCTTAAGTTTTCAGGGGGCGAGATACGAGCAGTACTTC
>TRBJ2-3|TRBV2|TRBD2|17|NA
CASRKSLASGSTDTQYF
TGTGCCAGCAGGAAAAGTTTGGCTAGCGGTTCCACAGATACGCAGTATTTT
>TRBJ1-3|TRBV28|NA|16|NA
CASSSLAASSGNTIYF
TGTGCCAGCAGTTCACTTGCCGCGAGCTCTGGAAACACCATATATTTT
>TRBJ2-3|TRBV9|NA|16|NA
CASSALGTSSTDTQYF
TGTGCCAGCAGCGCCCTCGGGACATCTAGCACAGATACGCAGTATTTT
>TRBJ1-1|TRBV5-1|TRBD1|15|NA
CASSSGGPEGTEAFF
TGCGCCAGCAGCTCAGGGGGCCCCGAGGGCACTGAAGCTTTCTTT
>TRBJ2-7|TRBV2|NA|13|NA
CASRLGGRGEQYF
TGTGCCAGCAGGCTGGGGGGTAGGGGCGAGCAGTACTTC
>TRBJ1-2|TRBV5-4|TRBD1|15|NA
CASSLRQGGRYGYTF
TGTGCCAGCAGCCTACGACAGGGTGGACGCTATGGCTACACCTTC
>TRBJ2-5|TRBV6-6|TRBD1|16|NA
CASSPYRRGQEETQYF
TGTGCCAGCTCACCCTACAGGAGGGGACAGGAAGAGACCCAGTACTTC
>TRBJ2-3|TRBV18|TRBD2|16|NA
CASSLSSSGVGDTQYF
TGTGCCAGCTCACTAAGTTCCAGCGGGGTTGGGGATACGCAGTATTTT
>TRBJ2-7|TRBV28|TRBD1|15|NA
CASSSGQGLAREQYF
TGTGCCAGCAGTTCGGGACAGGGATTAGCTCGCGAGCAGTACTTC
>TRBJ1-1|TRBV2|TRBD1|16|NA
CAIRGDREKGNTEAFF
TGTGCCATTCGAGGGGACAGGGAAAAGGGGAACACTGAAGCTTTCTTT
>TRBJ2-1|TRBV7-3|TRBD2|16|NA
CASSLLAGALFNEQFF
TGTGCCAGCAGTTTACTAGCGGGGGCCTTATTCAATGAGCAGTTCTTC
>TRBJ2-5|TRBV5-5|NA|13|NA
CASSSQRRETQYF
TGTGCCAGCAGCTCACAGAGGAGGGAGACCCAGTACTTC
>TRBJ1-2|TRBV30|NA|13|NA
CATKDTLNYGYTF
TGTGCGACAAAAGACACCCTTAACTATGGCTACACCTTC
>TRBJ1-4|TRBV28|NA|14|NA
CASRPGGLYEKLFF
TGTGCCAGCAGGCCCGGGGGGCTATATGAAAAACTGTTTTTT
>TRBJ2-3|TRBV7-9|NA|14|NA
CASSPNTNTDTQYF
TGTGCCAGCAGCCCGAATACTAACACAGATACGCAGTATTTT
>TRBJ2-3|TRBV10-1|TRBD2|16|few
CASSEYGGGAADTQYF
TGCGCCAGCAGTGAGTATGGCGGGGGGGCCGCAGATACGCAGTATTTT
>TRBJ1-2|TRBV18|NA|13|NA
CASSPEQGSGYTF
TGTGCCAGCTCACCAGAGCAGGGAAGTGGCTACACCTTC
>TRBJ2-1|TRBV5-6|TRBD2|19|few
CASRPLTSGGISSYNEQFF
TGTGCCAGCAGACCTCTGACTAGCGGGGGGATTAGCTCCTACAATGAGCAGTTCTTC
>TRBJ2-1|TRBV29-1|NA|13|NA
CSALGEAYNEQFF
TGCAGCGCACTGGGGGAGGCGTACAATGAGCAGTTCTTC
>TRBJ1-1|TRBV5-4|NA|14|NA
CAGSLEGVNTEAFF
TGTGCCGGCAGCTTGGAAGGGGTGAACACTGAAGCTTTCTTT
>TRBJ1-1|TRBV5-1|NA|17|NA
CASSLAGTHGGNTEAFF
TGCGCCAGCAGCTTGGCAGGGACACATGGTGGGAACACTGAAGCTTTCTTT
>TRBJ1-1|TRBV4-1|TRBD1|17|NA
CASSPSGQGPYLTEAFF
TGCGCCAGCAGCCCCTCGGGACAGGGGCCTTATTTGACTGAAGCTTTCTTT